Listed here are 22 T cell receptor beta chains from one sample, sequenced in a study of T-cell memory formation after mild COVID-19. TCRdb processed the 5' RACE reads anew with MiXCR; each CDR3 protein has one entry. Of approximately 190,000 distinct CDR3 sequences listed, around 19% were seen once; the top ten hold 2% to 3%. Sample: PBMCs or a T cell subset sorted from them (not recorded which). These receptors originate from an adult woman who had mild COVID-19 (a few samples of this study predate the infection). Cell type and time point are not known.

The V call is TRBV9, the J call TRBJ2-1, with D perhaps TRBD2 (5 bases). Looked up from germline, CDR1 is SGDLS and CDR2 is YYNGEE. The CDR3 is made up of 15 amino acids. With 4 bases removed from V and 0 bases from J, the gap between germline ends came to 11 bases. This CDR3 reads CASSSRRDSYNEQFF. CDR3 nucleotides: TGTGCCAGCAGCTCCCGTCGGGACTCCTACAATGAGCAGTTCTTC.

The sample holds a few counts of this clonotype. The chain combines TRBV7-9 with TRBJ1-1; D is unresolved. Germline CDR1 is SEHNR and CDR2 is FQNEAQ (reference sequence). CDR3 length: 14 residues. The V gene lost 1 base and the J gene lost 4 bases, with 10 bases spanning the gap. CDR3 loop: CASSLEAGTTEAFF. The CDR3, as DNA: TGTGCCAGCAGCTTAGAGGCAGGAACCACTGAAGCTTTCTTT.

This clonotype was counted a few times. J is TRBJ2-3 and V is TRBV24-1; 9 bases are shared with TRBD1. The length of the CDR3 is 15 residues. After removal of 5 bases from V and 7 bases from J, the junction contained 9 bases not matched to a gene. Germline V gives CDR1 KGHDR, CDR2 SFDVKD. This CDR3 reads CATSAQDRGGNTQYF. The DNA of the CDR3 is TGTGCCACCAGTGCCCAGGACAGGGGAGGAAATACGCAGTATTTT.

The J gene is TRBJ1-2, the V gene TRBV12-3 or TRBV12-4; 7 bases align to TRBD1. V was pared by 5 bases and J by 7 bases, with 10 bases of the junction left unmatched. The CDR3 consists of 14 residues. CDR3 DNA: TGTGCCAGCAGTCCGACAGGGCTAGTCGCTGGCTACACCTTC. Encoded protein: CASSPTGLVAGYTF.

The chain recombines TRBV5-1 with TRBJ2-1; a weak D match, TRBD1 (6 bases). The CDR3 spans 16 residues. Deletions cut 4 bases from V and 0 bases from J, with 14 bases between. Germline V gene sequence: CDR1 SGHRS, CDR2 YFSETQ. CDR3 sequence reads: CASSTETGNSYNEQFF. The CDR3 bases are TGCGCCAGCAGCACCGAGACAGGCAACTCCTACAATGAGCAGTTCTTC.

The chain carries TRBV2 and TRBJ2-3, with a tentative D call TRBD2 (6 bases). The CDR3 sequence is 15 residues long. V lost 4 bases to trimming and J lost 0 bases, with 11 bases between them. Germline CDR1 and CDR2: SNHLY and FYNNEI. CDR3 protein: CASSVGSGSTDTQYF. Written as DNA, the CDR3 is TGTGCCAGCAGTGTGGGGAGCGGGAGCACAGATACGCAGTATTTT. Based on the CDR3 plus reference TRBV2 and TRBJ2-3, the full variable domain is EPEVTQTPSHQVTQMGQEVILRCVPISNHLYFYWYRQILGQKVEFLVSFYNNEISEKSEIFDDQFSVERPDGSNFTLKIRSTKLEDSAMYFCASSVGSGSTDTQYFGPGTRLTVL.

The V gene is TRBV7-6, the J gene TRBJ1-4; unclear D gene. The V end was cut by 5 bases, the J end by 7 bases, with 17 bases between. The CDR3 length is 15 residues. Germline CDR1 SGHVS, CDR2 FNYEAQ. CDR3 loop: CASSPHRVGGEKLFF. The CDR3 nucleotides are TGTGCCAGCAGCCCCCATAGGGTTGGCGGTGAAAAACTGTTTTTT.

This clonotype was counted between two and nine times. The chain uses TRBV12-3 or TRBV12-4 and TRBJ1-1, with unresolved D. CDR3 length: 13 amino acids. Between the trimmed V and J ends, which lost 3 bases and 1 base, there was a span of 6 bases. The CDR3 DNA reads as TGTGCCAGCAGTTTTGCAGGGAACACTGAAGCTTTCTTT. As protein: CASSFAGNTEAFF.

This clonotype was counted many times. The chain couples TRBV9 to TRBJ2-5; 11 bases are shared with TRBD1. The CDR3 consists of 15 residues. Germline loops: CDR1 SGDLS, CDR2 YYNGEE. V lost 4 bases, J lost 5 bases, and 7 bases stayed unmatched. CDR3 region: CASSLGQGAIETQYF. DNA of the CDR3: TGTGCCAGCAGCTTAGGACAGGGGGCGATTGAGACCCAGTACTTC.

The V gene is TRBV5-6, the J gene TRBJ2-7; maybe TRBD2 (6 bases). The CDR3 is made up of 14 amino acids. The germline V and J ends were trimmed by 0 bases and 3 bases, with 10 bases remaining between them. Looked up from germline, CDR1 is SGHDT and CDR2 is YYEEEE. The CDR3 is CASSLGSRGYEQYF. The CDR3 nucleotides read TGTGCCAGCAGCTTGGGCTCGCGGGGCTACGAGCAGTACTTC.

J is TRBJ1-3 and V is TRBV29-1; D is ambiguous. V shed 1 base and J shed 2 bases, with 3 bases lying between them. The CDR3 has 12 residues. Germline CDR1 and CDR2: SQVTM and ANQGSEA. CDR3 sequence (DNA): TGCAGCGTTGAAGGGACTGGAAACACCATATATTTT. Its protein product is CSVEGTGNTIYF.

This clonotype was recorded many times. This rearrangement joins TRBV10-3 to TRBJ1-4; possibly TRBD1 for D (6 bases). CDR1 is ENHRY, CDR2 SYGVKD, per germline. The CDR3 contains 18 residues. Trimming removed 4 bases at V and 0 bases at J, with 18 bases between. The CDR3 DNA reads as TGTGCCATCAGTGTCGGCAGGGGAGGAGGAACAACTAATGAAAAACTGTTTTTT. Encoded protein: CAISVGRGGGTTNEKLFF.

J is TRBJ2-5 and V is TRBV6-2 or TRBV6-3; tentative D call: TRBD2 (6 bases). This CDR3 contains 15 residues. V was cut by 0 bases and J by 2 bases, with 10 bases left in between. The germline V gene has CDR1 MNHEY and CDR2 SVGEGT. CDR3 sequence: CASSYSPGVQETQYF. The CDR3 DNA follows: TGTGCCAGCAGTTACTCGCCGGGGGTACAAGAGACCCAGTACTTC.

This chain links TRBV20-1 with TRBJ2-5; D is tentatively TRBD1 or TRBD2 (6 bases each). V was pared by 6 bases and J by 5 bases, with 19 bases between. This CDR3 region has 14 residues. The germline V gene encodes CDR1 DFQATT and CDR2 SNEGSKA (reference sequence). CDR3 coding DNA: TGCAGTGCCAGTGTAGGGGGAGGTCGGGAGACCCAGTACTTC. Its translation is CSASVGGGRETQYF.

This clonotype occurred a few times. A read error may produce the germline difference seen at one junction end. J is TRBJ2-1 and V is TRBV3-1; D is undetermined. CDR1 LGHDT and CDR2 YNNKEL come from the germline V gene (reference sequence). The CDR3 has 11 amino acids. CDR3 residues: CASSQAASRIF. CDR3 sequence (DNA): TGTGCCAGCAGCCAAGCCGCTAGTAGGATCTTC.

This clonotype was observed a handful of times. V usage is TRBV20-1 and J usage is TRBJ2-3; the match to TRBD2 covers 11 bases. The V segment lost 6 bases and the J segment 4 bases; nucleotides outside the gene matches: 9. The CDR3 runs 15 residues. Germline lookup yields CDR1 DFQATT and CDR2 SNEGSKA (reference sequence). The CDR3: CSAPTSGGRSDTQYF. The DNA of the CDR3 is TGCAGTGCGCCCACTAGCGGGGGACGGTCAGATACGCAGTATTTT.

V is TRBV5-1 and J is TRBJ1-1; TRBD1 might be the D (6 bases). Germline-derived CDR1 and CDR2 are SGHRS and YFSETQ. This CDR3 is 12 amino acids long. The V and J ends lost 7 bases and 5 bases respectively, with 12 bases between them. CDR3 loop: CASRDMRTEAFF. The CDR3 DNA reads TGCGCCAGCCGGGACATGAGGACTGAAGCTTTCTTT.

This clonotype has a count of ten or more. J is TRBJ1-5 and V is TRBV9; maybe TRBD1 (5 bases). The germline gives CDR1 SGDLS, CDR2 YYNGEE. V was clipped by 3 bases and J by 4 bases, with 14 bases between them. The CDR3 is 15 amino acids. The CDR3 nucleotides read TGTGCCAGCAGCGCCGGGGGACGGAGTAATCAGCCCCAGCATTTT. Translating gives CASSAGGRSNQPQHF.

This clonotype was seen repeatedly, ten times or more. This rearrangement joins TRBV7-9 to TRBJ2-5; D is ambiguous. CDR1 SEHNR and CDR2 FQNEAQ come from the germline V gene (reference sequence). This CDR3 spans 13 amino acids. V lost 4 bases and J lost 2, with 8 bases in between. DNA for the CDR3: TGTGCCAGCAGCTCCGCGGCACAAGAGACCCAGTACTTC. This codes for CASSSAAQETQYF.

This clonotype was observed a handful of times. This chain connects TRBV4-2 to TRBJ2-7; no clear D gene. The V and J ends lost 0 bases and 2 bases respectively, with 5 bases between them. Per the germline V gene, CDR1 is LGHNA and CDR2 is YNFKEQ. The CDR3 spans 13 residues. Here the CDR3 DNA reads TGTGCCAGCAGCCAAGATTGGGCCTACGAGCAGTACTTC. Protein sequence: CASSQDWAYEQYF.

Comments on this clonotype: Its ends do not fully match the called genes, so a read error is possible. The chain links TRBV7-9 to TRBJ1-4; D is perhaps TRBD1 (6 bases). This CDR3 spans 14 amino acids. Looked up from germline, CDR1 is SEHNR and CDR2 is FQNEAQ (reference sequence). The CDR3 DNA sequence: TGTGCCAGTGGAAGACAGGCAACTAATGAAAAACTGTATTTT. It yields the protein CASGRQATNEKLYF.

This clonotype was found a few times. V gene TRBV5-1 combines with J gene TRBJ1-5; TRBD1 agrees at 9 bases. J was trimmed by 2 bases and V by 2 bases; bases with no gene match: 5. The CDR3 consists of 16 residues. Germline V gene data show CDR1 as SGHRS and CDR2 as YFSETQ. CDR3 bases: TGCGCCAGCAGCTTAACAGGGGGCAAAGGCAATCAGCCCCAGCATTTT. This sequence encodes CASSLTGGKGNQPQHF.